The TCR beta chain described here comes from a study of blood T cells in healthy people across ages. At the level of the study: Roughly one uniquely barcoded beta molecule per two T cells was captured. Study-wide findings and caveats: Compared with aged donors, long-lived donors showed fewer expanded clones, suggesting selection.

Together with a sample-barcoded 5' primer, a J-beta primer mix was included in a second PCR lasting about 6 to 11 cycles. TCRdb re-derived calls from the 5' RACE reads in MiXCR, one entry per CDR3 protein. The table lists about 1.8 million distinct CDR3 sequences, 49% of them singletons. Germline V gene lookup returns CDR1 SEHNR and CDR2 FQNEAQ (reference sequence). Deletions cut 6 bases from V and 7 bases from J, with 15 bases between. The CDR3 loop spans 13 amino acids. As for this clonotype: Antigen unknown.

This chain connects TRBV7-9 to TRBJ2-5, with a tentative D call TRBD2 (6 bases). Sequencing was done on a sample of blood. The TCR originated in a woman aged 40 to 50 in good health. In DNA, the CDR3 is TGTGCCAGCAGGGCGGGGCCTTTAGGGACCCAGTACTTC. This codes for CASRAGPLGTQYF.